Presented here are 3 T cell receptor beta chains from one specimen sequenced in a study of T cell responses to AZD1222 COVID-19 vaccine. The repertoire was sequenced with immunoSEQ multiplex PCR; TCRdb's copy has only in-frame clones and lacks some. The sample holds about 140,000 clones; roughly 84% are singletons and the top ten take about 4.9%. The source material was peripheral blood, sampled 28 days after the second AZD1222 dose. These receptors all stem from an adult who received the AZD1222 COVID-19 vaccine.

The genes are TRBV3-1 (or the pseudogene TRBV3-2) and TRBJ2-1, with 9 bases that match TRBD2. There are 14 residues in the CDR3. CDR1 and CDR2 (germline): LGHDT, YNNKEL (reference sequence). V was clipped by 3 bases and J by 10 bases; unmatched bases: 7. CDR3 in amino acids: CASSQGLALGEQFF. The CDR3 DNA reads as TGTGCCAGCAGCCAGGGACTAGCATTGGGCGAGCAGTTCTTC.

The chain uses TRBV4-2 and TRBJ2-1; D possibly corresponds to TRBD1 (6 bases). The CDR3 consists of 12 residues. V dropped 5 bases and J dropped 9 bases, with 11 bases sitting between them. Germline V lookup: CDR1 LGHNA, CDR2 YNFKEQ. CDR3 nucleotide sequence: TGTGCCAGCAGCTCAGGGGTTGCTGAGCAGTTCTTC. Translation gives CASSSGVAEQFF.

The rearrangement links TRBV18 to TRBJ1-1, with unresolved D. V was clipped by 4 bases and J by 6 bases, with 9 bases between them. Germline loops: CDR1 KGHSH, CDR2 LQKENI. CDR3 length equals 12 residues. CDR3 amino acids: CASSLDYPEAFF. The CDR3 DNA is TGTGCCAGCTCACTTGATTACCCTGAAGCTTTCTTT.